These T cell receptor beta chains were read from a single sample in a study of T-cell reconstitution after alpha-beta-depleted transplantation in children. Each CDR3 protein is one row after TCRdb ran MiXCR on the PCR reads. Seen here are around 580,000 distinct CDR3 sequences, 25% to 30% observed once, and the top ten hold around a third. The input for sequencing was PBMCs, taken before TCRalphabeta/CD19-depleted stem cell transplant. These receptors were collected from a boy in the first two years of life with Wiskott-Aldrich syndrome, due to receive a stem cell transplant. Both conserved end residues are part of each CDR3. D genes are given only for firm matches. Where a row states a size, it is once, few, many or the class of an expanded clone; other rows omit it.

clone_size	d_call	v_call	j_call	cdr3_aa	cdr3_nt
NA	TRBD2	TRBV6-1	TRBJ2-2	CASRGGLAGVTGELFF	TGTGCCAGCAGAGGGGGACTAGCGGGAGTTACCGGGGAGCTGTTTTTT
many	NA	TRBV29-1	TRBJ2-5	CSVGQVQETQYF	TGCAGCGTTGGGCAGGTCCAAGAGACCCAGTACTTC
NA	TRBD2	TRBV7-2	TRBJ2-3	CASSLSGAPTDTQYF	TGTGCCAGCAGCTTAAGCGGGGCTCCCACAGATACGCAGTATTTT
once	TRBD2	TRBV12-3/TRBV12-4	TRBJ2-1	CASSSFPGLAEFF	TGTGCCAGCAGTTCATTCCCCGGACTAGCGGAGTTCTTC
NA	NA	TRBV4-2	TRBJ2-4	CASSQDKTLNIQYF	TGTGCCAGCAGCCAAGACAAGACACTAAACATTCAGTACTTC
NA	TRBD1	TRBV5-4	TRBJ1-5	CASSLQGLNQPQHF	TGTGCCAGCAGCTTACAGGGGCTAAATCAGCCCCAGCATTTT
NA	NA	TRBV10-3	TRBJ1-2	CAARDTYNYGYTF	TGTGCCGCCCGGGACACATATAACTATGGCTACACCTTC
many	NA	TRBV5-1	TRBJ2-7	CASAQQGPYEQYF	TGCGCCAGCGCCCAGCAGGGTCCCTACGAGCAGTACTTC
NA	TRBD2	TRBV5-1	TRBJ2-1	CASSFGGRLVNEQFF	TGCGCCAGCAGCTTCGGCGGGAGGCTCGTCAATGAGCAGTTCTTC
few	NA	TRBV24-1	TRBJ2-6	CATSDPRTGANVLTF	TGTGCCACCAGTGACCCCCGGACTGGGGCCAACGTCCTGACTTTC
few	TRBD2	TRBV20-1	TRBJ2-7	CSAVPGREALYEQYF	TGCAGTGCTGTTCCAGGGCGGGAGGCCCTATACGAGCAGTACTTC
few	NA	TRBV20-1	TRBJ2-1	CSAKKVTPISYNEQFF	TGCAGTGCCAAAAAAGTAACTCCAATCTCCTACAATGAGCAGTTCTTC
NA	NA	TRBV2	TRBJ2-1	CASSAVRGRYNEQFF	TGTGCCAGCAGTGCGGTACGGGGCCGGTATAATGAGCAGTTCTTC
NA	NA	TRBV5-5	TRBJ1-2	CASSLDTQPMPLRGYTF	TGTGCCAGCAGCTTGGACACTCAGCCCATGCCTCTACGCGGCTACACCTTC
few	NA	TRBV5-1	TRBJ1-1	CASSLVMSTEAFF	TGCGCCAGCAGCCTAGTAATGAGCACTGAAGCTTTCTTT
NA	NA	TRBV20-1	TRBJ2-4	CSASRVAKNIQYF	TGCAGTGCTAGTAGAGTAGCCAAAAACATTCAGTACTTC
few	TRBD2	TRBV27	TRBJ2-2	CASSPTSATSTGELFF	TGTGCCAGCAGTCCAACTAGCGCGACATCCACCGGGGAGCTGTTTTTT
NA	TRBD2	TRBV3-1	TRBJ2-1	CASSQAGTRYNEQFF	TGTGCCAGCAGCCAAGCCGGGACTAGATACAATGAGCAGTTCTTC
NA	NA	TRBV20-1	TRBJ1-1	CSVDRNRAEAFF	TGCAGTGTCGACAGGAATCGGGCTGAAGCTTTCTTT
NA	NA	TRBV20-1	TRBJ2-1	CSARAVTSYNEQFF	TGCAGTGCTAGGGCTGTTACCTCCTACAATGAGCAGTTCTTC